The clone carrying this T cell receptor beta chain was observed a few times. The record originates from a study of blood T cell repertoires in COVID-19. Study-level information: Both acute and convalescent COVID-19 samples were obtained from the United States, Italy and Spain.

With 1 base removed from V and 7 bases from J, the gap between germline ends came to 9 bases. CDR3 length: 14 amino acids. The germline V gene has CDR1 SGDLS and CDR2 YYNGEE. The cohort comprised adults aged about 18 to 100 years residing in under 25 US areas. Original analysis: Counts of nucleated cells, estimated from reference gene primer amplification, were obtained. Repertoires were generated with immunoSEQ multiplex PCR, while TCRdb's copy carries only in-frame clones and drops some. The V and J calls and clone size come from that table; D and trimming were worked out from the DNA. This repertoire shows more than 200,000 clones, 80% found once; its top ten account for 4.3%.

The clonotype was recovered from a man between 25 and 39 years old with acute COVID-19. The sample comprised PBMCs or T cells enriched from blood (not recorded which). The V gene is TRBV9, the J gene TRBJ1-6; D might be TRBD1 (5 bases). CDR3 sequence: CASSVSRANSPLHF. The CDR3 DNA follows: TGTGCCAGCAGCGTATCCAGGGCCAATTCACCCCTCCACTTT.